The 21 T cell receptor beta chains below all came from one sample that was sequenced in a study of cytomegalovirus exposure and HLA in healthy donors. Amplification used 60 Vbeta primers and 13 Jbeta primers. TCRdb's table, derived via immunoSEQ multiplex PCR, lists solely in-frame clones and lacks some. The sample has some 150,000 clones, around 77% seen once. Source material: PBMCs. The receptors come from a man aged 25 to 40 in good health and CMV-seronegative.

The chain uses TRBV28 and TRBJ2-7; the D is unclear. Germline V gives CDR1 MDHEN, CDR2 SYDVKM. This CDR3 region has 15 residues. Trimming pared 6 bases from V and 2 bases from J, leaving 17 bases between. In DNA form, the CDR3 reads TGTGCCAGCAGCCCCCCCTTTACCAGGACCTACGAGCAGTACTTC. Encoded protein: CASSPPFTRTYEQYF.

This chain joins TRBV5-4 and TRBJ2-5, with 12 bases matching TRBD2. V lost 0 bases and J lost 4; bases outside the gene matches: 4. The CDR3 has 16 residues. Germline V gene sequence: CDR1 SGHNT, CDR2 YYREEE (reference sequence). The CDR3 bases are TGTGCCAGCAGCTTGGATGCTAGCGGGGGGGCAGAGACCCAGTACTTC. Its translation: CASSLDASGGAETQYF.

The chain joins TRBV29-1 to TRBJ2-2, with a tentative D call TRBD2 (6 bases). Trimming stripped 7 bases from V and 0 bases from J, with 15 bases between. The germline gives CDR1 SQVTM, CDR2 ANQGSEA. This CDR3 has 15 amino acids. CDR3 sequence reads: CSAGTGLTNTGELFF. The CDR3 region has the DNA TGCAGCGCCGGGACGGGACTTACGAACACCGGGGAGCTGTTTTTT.

V usage is TRBV10-3 and J usage is TRBJ2-7; 13 nucleotides line up with TRBD2. CDR1 and CDR2 from the germline V gene are ENHRY and SYGVKD. This CDR3 is built from 15 residues. V was pared by 6 bases and J by 3 bases, with 5 bases of the junction left unmatched. Here the CDR3 reads CAIRAGLAGVYEQYF. Written as DNA, the CDR3 is TGTGCCATCAGGGCTGGACTAGCGGGAGTCTACGAGCAGTACTTC.

The chain couples TRBV5-1 to TRBJ2-7; TRBD1 matches 11 bases. Germline CDR1 reads SGHRS; CDR2 reads YFSETQ. The CDR3 extends over 14 amino acids. Unmatched junction bases numbered 6, after V lost 3 bases and J lost 7 bases. As DNA, the CDR3 is TGCGCCAGCAGCTCTGGGACAGGGGGAGGAGAGCAGTACTTC. This sequence encodes CASSSGTGGGEQYF.

The chain is built from TRBV5-1 and TRBJ2-2, with 8 nucleotides matching TRBD1. J gave up 4 bases and V 5 bases, and 10 bases lay outside the gene matches. The germline V gene encodes CDR1 SGHRS and CDR2 YFSETQ. This CDR3 is 16 amino acids long. The DNA of the CDR3 is TGCGCCAGCAGACCGCCGGGACAGGCGCCCACCGGGGAGCTGTTTTTT. Encoded protein: CASRPPGQAPTGELFF.

Concerning this clone: In the same sample, other DNA sequences code for this CDR3. V usage is TRBV6-5 and J usage is TRBJ1-5, with 8 bases aligning to TRBD1. From germline, CDR1 is MNHEY and CDR2 SVGAGI. Unmatched junction bases numbered 3, after V lost 6 bases and J lost 2 bases. CDR3 length: 14 residues. The CDR3 region is CASSPGQGNQPQHF. The CDR3 coding sequence is TGTGCCAGCAGCCCGGGACAGGGCAATCAGCCCCAGCATTTT.

The chain carries TRBV23-1 and TRBJ2-3, with a possible D match to TRBD2 (6 bases). TRBV23-1 is an ORF, with its function uncertain. CDR3 length: 14 amino acids. V was cut by 8 bases and J by 2 bases, with 14 bases left in between. CDR3 sequence reads: CASRSAGNTDTQYF. In DNA, the CDR3 is TGCGCCAGCCGTTCGGCGGGGAACACAGATACGCAGTATTTT.

This clone was detected only a few times. V is TRBV27 and J is TRBJ2-1, with 14 nucleotides matching TRBD2. From germline, CDR1 is MNHEY and CDR2 SMNVEV (reference sequence). The J segment lost 7 bases and the V segment lost 2 bases, leaving 4 bases of the junction unmatched. The CDR3 is 16 residues long. The DNA for the CDR3 is TGTGCCAGCAGTTTAAGCGGGACTAGCGGGGGTAATGAGCAGTTCTTC. Residues: CASSLSGTSGGNEQFF.

The chain links TRBV11-2 to TRBJ1-4; D possibly corresponds to TRBD1 (5 bases). V was shortened by 7 bases and J by 10 bases, with 13 bases between the two germline ends. The germline gives CDR1 SGHAT, CDR2 FQNNGV. The CDR3 is 12 residues long. Written as DNA, the CDR3 is TGTGCCAGCACCCCGGGGGGGAGAAAACTGTTTTTT. This sequence encodes CASTPGGRKLFF.

This chain uses TRBV5-1 with TRBJ1-3, with 8 bases fitting TRBD1. The J segment lost 8 bases and the V segment lost 2 bases, leaving 9 bases of the junction unmatched. The CDR3 covers 15 residues. CDR1 and CDR2 from the germline V gene are SGHRS and YFSETQ. Here the CDR3 DNA reads TGCGCCAGCAGCTTCCGGACAGGGCGGGCGGACACCATATATTTT. Encoded protein: CASSFRTGRADTIYF.

DNA of the CDR3: TGTGCCAGCAGGTCGTTCCCAGGGGGGCAAAACATTCAGTACTTC. Its translation: CASRSFPGGQNIQYF. The chain combines TRBV6-1 with TRBJ2-4; weak D call: TRBD1 (7 bases). V gave up 6 bases and J gave up 5 bases, with 17 bases separating them. CDR1 and CDR2 from the germline V gene are MNHNS and SASEGT. The CDR3 is 15 amino acids.

This clone came up once. The rearrangement joins TRBV4-2 to TRBJ2-1; TRBD2 is a possible D gene (5 bases). The CDR3 consists of 13 residues. Deletions cut 0 bases from V and 15 bases from J, with 15 bases between. Germline V lookup: CDR1 LGHNA, CDR2 YNFKEQ. The CDR3 reads CASSQDLPSRTFF. DNA for the CDR3: TGTGCCAGCAGCCAAGATCTTCCTAGCCGGACGTTCTTC.

J is TRBJ2-1 and V is TRBV5-1; 9 nucleotides align to TRBD2. The germline V gene encodes CDR1 SGHRS and CDR2 YFSETQ. The CDR3 has 15 amino acids. V shed 3 bases and J 1 base; nucleotides not matched to a gene: 2. The CDR3 here is CASSSAGGSYNEQFF. In DNA form, the CDR3 reads TGCGCCAGCAGCTCAGCGGGAGGATCCTACAATGAGCAGTTCTTC.

The chain carries TRBV29-1 and TRBJ1-5; TRBD1 aligns across 7 bases. Germline V lookup: CDR1 SQVTM, CDR2 ANQGSEA. Trimming removed 2 bases from V and 0 bases from J; junction bases left unmatched: 7. The CDR3 covers 16 residues. CDR3 region: CSVEFRGKYSNQPQHF. In DNA, the CDR3 is TGCAGCGTTGAATTCAGGGGGAAGTATAGCAATCAGCCCCAGCATTTT.

The rearrangement uses TRBV7-9 and TRBJ2-7; weak D call: TRBD2 (6 bases). From germline, CDR1 is SEHNR and CDR2 FQNEAQ (reference sequence). With 5 bases removed from V and 6 bases from J, the gap between germline ends came to 20 bases. This CDR3 region has 15 residues. The CDR3 bases are TGTGCCAGCAGCCCTCGGGGGTGGGAAGCTGGCGAGCAGTACTTC. Protein: CASSPRGWEAGEQYF. The variable domain in full, completed from reference TRBV7-9 and TRBJ2-7, reads DTGVSQNPRHKITKRGQNVTFRCDPISEHNRLYWYRQTLGQGPEFLTYFQNEAQLEKSRLLSDRFSAERPKGSFSTLEIQRTEQGDSAMYLCASSPRGWEAGEQYFGPGTRLTVT.

The rearrangement joins TRBV15 to TRBJ1-1, with 7 bases that match TRBD1. The CDR3 is 14 amino acids. The V gene's germline CDR1 is LNHNV and CDR2 YYDKDF (reference sequence). V lost 0 bases and J lost 8; bases outside the gene matches: 6. The CDR3 is CATSRDREGAEAFF. CDR3 bases: TGTGCCACCAGCAGAGATCGAGAGGGGGCCGAAGCTTTCTTT.

This clone was counted once. The chain links TRBV19 to TRBJ2-7; a possible D gene is TRBD1 (5 bases). V gave up 2 bases and J gave up 2 bases, with 13 bases separating them. The CDR3 runs to 15 residues. Germline-derived CDR1 and CDR2 are LNHDA and SQIVND (reference sequence). CDR3: CASSISSGPTYEQYF. The CDR3, as DNA: TGTGCCAGTAGTATATCGTCAGGGCCGACCTACGAGCAGTACTTC.

The chain uses TRBV5-4 and TRBJ2-1; 10 bases are shared with TRBD1. The CDR3 has 14 amino acids. Per germline, CDR1 SGHNT and CDR2 YYREEE (reference sequence). The ends lost 9 bases at V and 8 bases at J; junction bases unmatched: 11. CDR3 residues: CAIGRQGATDEQFF. For the CDR3, the DNA is TGTGCCATCGGAAGACAGGGGGCAACAGATGAGCAGTTCTTC. Filled out from reference TRBV5-4 and TRBJ2-1, the complete variable domain reads ETGVTQSPTHLIKTRGQQVTLRCSSQSGHNTVSWYQQALGQGPQFIFQYYREEENGRGNFPPRFSGLQFPNYSSELNVNALELDDSALYLCAIGRQGATDEQFFGPGTRLTVL.

The chain uses TRBV2 and TRBJ2-3, with D perhaps TRBD2 (5 bases). The CDR3 is made up of 11 amino acids. Deletions cut 7 bases from V and 6 bases from J, with 8 bases between. In germline, CDR1 is SNHLY, CDR2 FYNNEI. CDR3 in DNA: TGTGCCAGCATATCGGGGGATACGCAGTATTTT. Protein: CASISGDTQYF.

This chain uses TRBV7-9 with TRBJ1-2; tentative D call: TRBD1 (5 bases). The CDR3 covers 13 residues. The ends were cut back, 3 bases at V and 10 bases at J, with 15 bases in the middle. Germline loops: CDR1 SEHNR, CDR2 FQNEAQ (reference sequence). The CDR3 loop reads CASSFRQGSDYTF. The CDR3 DNA is TGTGCCAGCAGCTTTAGGCAGGGAAGTGACTACACCTTC. The whole variable domain, filled in from reference TRBV7-9 and TRBJ1-2, reads DTGVSQNPRHKITKRGQNVTFRCDPISEHNRLYWYRQTLGQGPEFLTYFQNEAQLEKSRLLSDRFSAERPKGSFSTLEIQRTEQGDSAMYLCASSFRQGSDYTFGSGTRLTVV.